Below are 32 T cell receptor beta chains sequenced from a single sample in a study of memory CD4+ T cells and cytomegalovirus serostatus. TCRdb's table, derived via immunoSEQ multiplex PCR, lists solely in-frame clones and lacks some. Among about 59,000 clones listed, 80% were seen once. The sort gate was single viable CD3+CD4+CD8-CD45RO+ cells for memory CD4+ T cells. The sequencing sample was made of memory CD4+ T cells from blood. These receptors were taken from an adult in good health and CMV-seronegative. Some clones in this sample may be carry-over from other donors' samples.

V gene TRBV30 combines with J gene TRBJ1-2; TRBD1 is a possible D gene (5 bases). The germline CDR1 and CDR2 sequences are GTSNPN and SVGIG (reference sequence). This CDR3 spans 16 amino acids. V lost 1 base and J 0 bases, leaving 15 bases between the germline ends. In DNA form, the CDR3 reads TGTGCCTGGAGTGCGGGACTCCTAGGCGCTAACTATGGCTACACCTTC. Residues: CAWSAGLLGANYGYTF.

This chain connects TRBV15 to TRBJ1-6, with 9 bases identical to TRBD1. The J segment lost 7 bases and the V segment lost 5 bases, leaving 3 bases of the junction unmatched. Germline V gene sequence: CDR1 LNHNV, CDR2 YYDKDF (reference sequence). This CDR3 region has 14 residues. The CDR3 reads CATSRTGENSPLHF. CDR3 DNA: TGTGCCACCAGCCGGACAGGGGAGAATTCACCCCTCCACTTT. The full variable domain, in which reference TRBV15 and TRBJ1-6 provide the parts outside the CDR3, is DAMVIQNPRYQVTQFGKPVTLSCSQTLNHNVMYWYQQKSSQAPKLLFHYYDKDFNNEADTPDNFQSRRPNTSFCFLDIRSPGLGDTAMYLCATSRTGENSPLHFGNGTRLTVT.

The genes are TRBV27 and TRBJ2-5; D is uncertain. Germline V lookup: CDR1 MNHEY, CDR2 SMNVEV (reference sequence). V lost 2 bases, J lost 0 bases, and 4 bases lay in between. The CDR3 is made up of 13 amino acids. CDR3 in amino acids: CASSLSYQETQYF. The CDR3 bases are TGTGCCAGCAGTTTAAGTTACCAAGAGACCCAGTACTTC.

The V gene is TRBV6-6, the J gene TRBJ1-2, with TRBD1 identical over 7 bases. The germline V gene encodes CDR1 MNHNY and CDR2 SVGAGI (reference sequence). The CDR3 extends over 13 amino acids. Losses at the gene ends were 0 bases for V and 13 bases for J; bases not matched to a gene: 8. CDR3 residues: CASSYSGQDSPTF. The CDR3 region has the DNA TGTGCCAGCAGTTACTCAGGACAGGACTCCCCCACCTTC.

In nucleotides, the CDR3 is TGTGCCAGCAGCCCACTACGGATACGTTCCAAAAACATTCAGTACTTC. Encoded protein: CASSPLRIRSKNIQYF. The chain employs TRBV7-9 and TRBJ2-4; D ambiguous. Germline V gives CDR1 SEHNR, CDR2 FQNEAQ (reference sequence). V was pared by 5 bases and J by 2 bases, with 16 bases between. The CDR3 has 16 residues. Full variable domain (remainder filled in from reference TRBV7-9 and TRBJ2-4): DTGVSQNPRHKITKRGQNVTFRCDPISEHNRLYWYRQTLGQGPEFLTYFQNEAQLEKSRLLSDRFSAERPKGSFSTLEIQRTEQGDSAMYLCASSPLRIRSKNIQYFGAGTRLSVL.

The V call is TRBV7-2, the J call TRBJ2-7; D is uncertain. V was trimmed by 2 bases and J by 3 bases, leaving 8 bases between them. This CDR3 region has 13 residues. Per the germline V gene, CDR1 is SGHTA and CDR2 is FQGNSA. CDR3 sequence: CASSLQTGYEQYF. DNA of the CDR3: TGTGCCAGCAGCTTACAGACTGGCTACGAGCAGTACTTC.

V and J are TRBV4-1 and TRBJ2-1, with 10 bases matching TRBD2. The V segment lost 6 bases and the J segment 4 bases; nucleotides outside the gene matches: 18. The CDR3 is 19 amino acids. Germline V gene sequence: CDR1 MGHRA, CDR2 YSYEKL. CDR3 bases: TGCGCCAGCAGAACCGGACTAGCGGCAACCGGGAACAAATACAATGAGCAGTTCTTC. Protein: CASRTGLAATGNKYNEQFF.

The V and J genes are TRBV7-2 and TRBJ2-7, with a possible D match to TRBD2 (6 bases). The CDR3 contains 15 residues. The V gene lost 1 base and the J gene lost 0 bases, with 10 bases spanning the gap. Looked up from germline, CDR1 is SGHTA and CDR2 is FQGNSA. The CDR3 region has the DNA TGTGCCAGCAGCTTAGGCGGGGCGCTCTCCTACGAGCAGTACTTC. Protein sequence: CASSLGGALSYEQYF.

This clone was seen only a few times. The germline gene is not matched at one end of the junction; a read error may be the cause. This chain links TRBV7-7 with TRBJ1-1; D possibly corresponds to TRBD1 (5 bases). The length of the CDR3 is 13 residues. The V gene's germline CDR1 is SSHAT and CDR2 FNYEAQ (reference sequence). The CDR3 DNA is TGTGCTAGCAGCGCGGCAGGGAGTAACGAAGCTTTCTTT. Protein product: CASSAAGSNEAFF.

V gene TRBV19 combines with J gene TRBJ2-1; 15 bases are a match to TRBD2. Germline trimming cut 9 bases from V and 7 bases from J; bases unmatched to any gene: 19. The CDR3 loop spans 19 amino acids. CDR1 and CDR2 (germline): LNHDA, SQIVND (reference sequence). The CDR3 sequence is CARRTRSVGGTSGRNEQFF. The CDR3 nucleotides read TGTGCCAGGAGAACACGGTCGGTTGGCGGGACTAGCGGGAGGAATGAGCAGTTCTTC.

The genes are TRBV7-2 and TRBJ2-7; TRBD1 is a possible D gene (6 bases). The V gene's germline CDR1 is SGHTA and CDR2 FQGNSA. The CDR3 loop spans 14 amino acids. Trimming shortened V by 2 bases and J by 2 bases, and 10 bases separated the two germline ends. CDR3 amino acids: CASSLYRETYEQYF. Here the CDR3 DNA reads TGTGCCAGCAGCTTATACAGGGAAACCTACGAGCAGTACTTC.

This chain links TRBV11-2 with TRBJ2-1; TRBD2 matches at 8 bases. CDR1 and CDR2 from the germline V gene are SGHAT and FQNNGV. The CDR3 spans 13 residues. The trim removed 5 bases at V and 8 bases at J, leaving 5 bases unmatched. The CDR3 loop is CASSLGLDYEQFF. The CDR3 DNA sequence: TGTGCCAGCAGCCTGGGACTAGACTATGAGCAGTTCTTC.

The chain recombines TRBV29-1 with TRBJ2-3; D uncertain. The CDR3 has 13 residues. V lost 0 bases and J lost 7, with 11 bases in between. The germline CDR1 and CDR2 sequences are SQVTM and ANQGSEA. The DNA for the CDR3 is TGCAGCGTTGAAGATCAGTTGGGGAATACGCAGTATTTT. Its protein product is CSVEDQLGNTQYF.

The chain links TRBV9 to TRBJ2-7; D uncertain. This CDR3 comprises 14 residues. The V end lost 0 bases, the J end lost 0 bases, and 7 bases lay between the germline ends. Germline CDR1 and CDR2: SGDLS and YYNGEE. CDR3 sequence: CASSVDVNSYEQYF. CDR3 bases: TGTGCCAGCAGCGTAGACGTAAACTCCTACGAGCAGTACTTC.

This clone is a singleton in its sample. This chain joins TRBV9 and TRBJ2-3; D may be TRBD1 (6 bases). V gave up 0 bases and J gave up 3 bases, with 11 bases separating them. The CDR3 sequence is 15 residues long. Germline assignment: CDR1 SGDLS and CDR2 YYNGEE. The CDR3 here is CASSVGTVRTDTQYF. CDR3 bases: TGTGCCAGCAGCGTAGGGACAGTTAGGACAGATACGCAGTATTTT. Drawing the rest from reference TRBV9 and TRBJ2-3, the complete variable domain is DSGVTQTPKHLITATGQRVTLRCSPRSGDLSVYWYQQSLDQGLQFLIQYYNGEERAKGNILERFSAQQFPDLHSELNLSSLELGDSALYFCASSVGTVRTDTQYFGPGTRLTVL.

The V call is TRBV18, the J call TRBJ2-5; D might be TRBD2 (6 bases). The CDR3 length is 13 residues. In germline, CDR1 is KGHSH, CDR2 LQKENI. V was pared by 3 bases and J by 5 bases, with 10 bases between. DNA of the CDR3: TGTGCCAGCTCACCGACGGAGGGGGAGACCCAGTACTTC. This translates into CASSPTEGETQYF.

J is TRBJ1-4 and V is TRBV2, with 9 bases fitting TRBD1. V gave up 8 bases and J gave up 7 bases; unmatched junction bases: 5. Per germline, CDR1 SNHLY and CDR2 FYNNEI. This CDR3 has 13 amino acids. CDR3 sequence (DNA): TGTGCCAGCGGCTGGGACAGGGCTGAAAAACTGTTTTTT. It codes for CASGWDRAEKLFF.

The rearrangement uses TRBV4-2 and TRBJ2-1; 11 bases map to TRBD2. With V trimmed by 8 bases and J by 0 bases, 6 bases remained unmatched. Germline CDR1 is LGHNA and CDR2 is YNFKEQ. The CDR3 is made up of 16 amino acids. CDR3 sequence: CASSGTSGSSYNEQFF. Written as DNA, the CDR3 is TGTGCCAGCTCCGGGACTAGCGGAAGCTCCTACAATGAGCAGTTCTTC.

For the CDR3, the DNA is TGCGCCAGCAGCCGGTACAATGAGCAGTTCTTC. Its translation is CASSRYNEQFF. This chain links TRBV10-2 with TRBJ2-1; no definite D call. Germline V CDR1 and CDR2: WSHSY, SAAADI. Trimming left V 6 bases short and J 4 bases short, with 4 bases between. The CDR3 length is 11 residues.

The V and J genes are TRBV19 and TRBJ1-4, with 7 bases identical to TRBD1. The V gene end was trimmed by 5 bases and the J gene end by 1 base; junction bases not matched to a gene: 4. The CDR3 has 15 amino acids. Germline V lookup: CDR1 LNHDA, CDR2 SQIVND (reference sequence). This chain's CDR3 is CASSHPGGTNEKLFF. The CDR3 DNA sequence: TGTGCCAGTAGTCACCCAGGGGGAACTAATGAAAAACTGTTTTTT.

The chain recombines TRBV7-2 with TRBJ1-5; no definite D call. Per the germline V gene, CDR1 is SGHTA and CDR2 is FQGNSA. This CDR3 is 16 amino acids long. V was pared by 1 base and J by 1 base, with 11 bases between. This CDR3 is CASSLVGGGSNQPQHF. In DNA form, the CDR3 reads TGTGCCAGCAGCTTAGTGGGCGGAGGGAGCAATCAGCCCCAGCATTTT.

The chain combines TRBV30 with TRBJ2-2; 7 nucleotides match TRBD2. Germline values: CDR1 GTSNPN, CDR2 SVGIG (reference sequence). V lost 3 bases, J lost 4 bases, and 5 bases stayed unmatched. The CDR3 is 14 amino acids. CDR3 sequence reads: CAWRRGRGTGELFF. The CDR3 DNA reads as TGTGCCTGGAGGCGGGGGAGGGGCACCGGGGAGCTGTTTTTT.

This clone has a handful of counts. The V call is TRBV29-1, the J call TRBJ1-1; D unclear. Trimming shortened V by 7 bases and J by 0 bases, and 12 bases separated the two germline ends. The CDR3 totals 13 residues. The germline V gene has CDR1 SQVTM and CDR2 ANQGSEA. The DNA for the CDR3 is TGCAGCGCCCCGACACTCATGAACACTGAAGCTTTCTTT. It translates to CSAPTLMNTEAFF.

This chain links TRBV7-2 with TRBJ2-5, with D perhaps matching TRBD2 (5 bases). Germline CDR1 SGHTA, CDR2 FQGNSA. The CDR3 length is 14 residues. V gave up 7 bases and J gave up 4 bases, with 16 bases separating them. DNA of the CDR3: TGTGCCAGCAACCTTAGGCAAGGAGGAGAGACCCAGTACTTC. Its protein is CASNLRQGGETQYF.

There are a few counts of this clone. CDR3: CASSSLTSGGAGANVLTF. In DNA form, the CDR3 reads TGCGCCAGCAGCTCGTTGACTAGCGGGGGGGCTGGGGCCAACGTCCTGACTTTC. The chain uses TRBV5-1 and TRBJ2-6; TRBD2 matches at 14 bases. Per the germline V gene, CDR1 is SGHRS and CDR2 is YFSETQ. This CDR3 spans 18 amino acids. Unmatched junction bases numbered 4, after V lost 3 bases and J lost 2 bases.

This chain connects TRBV6-6 to TRBJ2-5; a weak D match, TRBD1 (5 bases). V dropped 8 bases and J dropped 4 bases, with 8 bases sitting between them. Germline-derived CDR1 and CDR2 are MNHNY and SVGAGI (reference sequence). This CDR3 region has 11 residues. CDR3: CASDRGETQYF. For the CDR3, the DNA is TGTGCCAGCGATAGGGGAGAGACCCAGTACTTC.

This chain joins TRBV19 and TRBJ1-1; 7 positions match TRBD1. This CDR3 has 15 amino acids. J lost 0 bases, V lost 5 bases, and 6 bases had no gene match. Germline CDR1 LNHDA, CDR2 SQIVND (reference sequence). Here the CDR3 reads CASSSRGGVNTEAFF. DNA for the CDR3: TGTGCCAGTAGTTCCAGGGGGGGGGTGAACACTGAAGCTTTCTTT.

The chain is built from TRBV7-2 and TRBJ2-7; tentative D call: TRBD1 (5 bases). Trimming took off 6 bases at V and 0 bases at J, with 18 bases between the two ends. The CDR3 covers 16 residues. The germline CDR1 and CDR2 sequences are SGHTA and FQGNSA. For the CDR3, the DNA is TGTGCCAGCAGTCGTTCTAGTGACAGTAGCTCCTACGAGCAGTACTTC. Translated: CASSRSSDSSSYEQYF.

The V call is TRBV28, the J call TRBJ2-7; 8 bases agree with TRBD2. The CDR3 has 17 amino acids. The germline gives CDR1 MDHEN, CDR2 SYDVKM. After removal of 5 bases from V and 3 bases from J, the junction contained 15 bases not matched to a gene. The CDR3 DNA sequence: TGTGCCAGCAGTCTAGGTCATGGGAGCGGGAGCGTCTACGAGCAGTACTTC. Amino acid sequence: CASSLGHGSGSVYEQYF.

Comment on this clone: The sample holds other DNA sequences that translate to the same CDR3. V is TRBV19 and J is TRBJ2-5, with TRBD1 matching 10 bases. The V segment lost 5 bases and the J segment 1 base; nucleotides outside the gene matches: 1. Germline V gives CDR1 LNHDA, CDR2 SQIVND (reference sequence). The CDR3 is 14 residues long. CDR3 DNA sequence: TGTGCCAGTAGTCGGACAGGGGGCCAAGAGACCCAGTACTTC. This codes for CASSRTGGQETQYF. Together with reference TRBV19 and TRBJ2-5, the CDR3 gives the full variable domain: DGGITQSPKYLFRKEGQNVTLSCEQNLNHDAMYWYRQDPGQGLRLIYYSQIVNDFQKGDIAEGYSVSREKKESFPLTVTSAQKNPTAFYLCASSRTGGQETQYFGPGTRLLVL.

J is TRBJ2-6 and V is TRBV27; D gene uncertain. CDR3 length: 14 residues. V lost 4 bases and J lost 0, with 4 bases in between. Germline V lookup: CDR1 MNHEY, CDR2 SMNVEV (reference sequence). The CDR3 sequence is CASSWYSGANVLTF. DNA for the CDR3: TGTGCCAGCAGTTGGTACTCTGGGGCCAACGTCCTGACTTTC.

V and J are TRBV4-1 and TRBJ1-6, with unresolved D. The V end lost 1 base, the J end lost 0 bases, and 13 bases lay between the germline ends. Germline CDR1 and CDR2: MGHRA and YSYEKL. The CDR3 spans 18 residues. CDR3 DNA sequence: TGCGCCAGCAGCCAAGTTTTGAGCGCTAGCTCCTATAATTCACCCCTCCACTTT. Translation: CASSQVLSASSYNSPLHF.